This entry lists 17 T cell receptor beta chains sequenced from one sample in a study of shared clonotypes between healthy human individuals (dated by TCRdb to the early 2020s). The library relied on the immunoSEQ multiplex PCR assay. TCRdb provides this immuneACCESS table in a form limited to in-frame rearrangements. Some clones are lacking; in checked studies, under half of them reflect an unresolved V gene, and why the rest are absent is not known. The sample has some 1,600,000 clones on record, around 98% of them singletons. About 0.4% of the sample rests with the top ten. Sequencing input: naive CD4+ T cells sorted from blood. According to the study, the label for this sample's cell subset or site signals: CD45RA+ positively selected. The origin of the receptors is a man in his thirties or forties in good health.

This sequence joins TRBV5-1 and TRBJ1-4; weak D call: TRBD1 (6 bases). Germline CDR1 reads SGHRS; CDR2 reads YFSETQ. The CDR3 contains 16 residues. V lost 0 bases and J 5 bases, leaving 14 bases between the germline ends. The CDR3 loop is CASSLGMGASNEKLFF. In DNA, the CDR3 is TGCGCCAGCAGCTTGGGTATGGGGGCGTCGAATGAAAAACTGTTTTTT.

The J gene is TRBJ2-3, the V gene TRBV14; TRBD2 is a possible D gene (6 bases). The CDR3 extends over 16 amino acids. Per germline, CDR1 SGHDN and CDR2 FVKESK. V gave up 6 bases and J gave up 0 bases, with 16 bases separating them. CDR3 loop: CASSQRPGLSTDTQYF. The CDR3 DNA reads as TGTGCCAGCAGTCAACGACCGGGACTTAGCACAGATACGCAGTATTTT.

V and J are TRBV6-1 and TRBJ1-2; possible D gene TRBD1, 6 bases. There are 12 residues in the CDR3. In germline, CDR1 is MNHNS, CDR2 SASEGT. Trimming removed 11 bases at V and 4 bases at J, with 14 bases between. This CDR3 reads CASRQVAYGYTF. Written as DNA, the CDR3 is TGTGCCTCACGACAGGTAGCCTATGGCTACACCTTC.

The chain combines TRBV6-5 with TRBJ2-7, with D tentatively TRBD2 (6 bases). The V end was cut by 2 bases, the J end by 4 bases, with 12 bases between. Germline lookup yields CDR1 MNHEY and CDR2 SVGAGI. This CDR3 has 14 amino acids. The CDR3 loop reads CASSYRESDYEQYF. In DNA, the CDR3 is TGTGCCAGCAGTTACCGGGAGTCCGATTACGAGCAGTACTTC.

This chain uses TRBV5-4 with TRBJ2-7; D ambiguous. The CDR3 is 15 residues long. The V gene's germline CDR1 is SGHNT and CDR2 YYREEE (reference sequence). Trimming cost V 0 bases and J 3 bases, with 13 bases left between them. CDR3 sequence reads: CASSLGVAEIYEQYF. The DNA of the CDR3 is TGTGCCAGCAGCTTGGGTGTGGCAGAGATCTACGAGCAGTACTTC. Full variable domain (rest looked up from reference TRBV5-4 and TRBJ2-7): ETGVTQSPTHLIKTRGQQVTLRCSSQSGHNTVSWYQQALGQGPQFIFQYYREEENGRGNFPPRFSGLQFPNYSSELNVNALELDDSALYLCASSLGVAEIYEQYFGPGTRLTVT.

The chain recombines TRBV5-1 with TRBJ2-1; perhaps TRBD1 as D (6 bases). The CDR3 contains 14 residues. Germline V CDR1 and CDR2: SGHRS, YFSETQ. Trimming shortened V by 0 bases and J by 5 bases, and 9 bases separated the two germline ends. CDR3 nucleotides: TGCGCCAGCAGCTTGGCCGAGGGGGACAATGAGCAGTTCTTC. It yields the protein CASSLAEGDNEQFF.

V usage is TRBV9 and J usage is TRBJ2-1; D is uncertain. Trimming removed 1 base at V and 0 bases at J, with 11 bases between. Per germline, CDR1 SGDLS and CDR2 YYNGEE. This CDR3 comprises 16 residues. The CDR3 loop is CASSVFIESSYNEQFF. DNA for the CDR3: TGTGCCAGCAGCGTATTCATCGAGAGCTCCTACAATGAGCAGTTCTTC.

This clone was counted a single time. V is TRBV6-1 and J is TRBJ1-5; D remains ambiguous. Trimming cost V 4 bases and J 6 bases, with 13 bases left between them. CDR3 length: 14 residues. Germline V gene sequence: CDR1 MNHNS, CDR2 SASEGT. CDR3 DNA: TGTGCCAGCAGTGTTTCCGAGCGGGGTCAGCCCCAGCATTTT. It yields the protein CASSVSERGQPQHF.

V usage is TRBV14 and J usage is TRBJ2-7; 11 nucleotides align to TRBD2. The length of the CDR3 is 16 residues. J was trimmed by 2 bases and V by 0 bases; bases with no gene match: 3. Germline CDR1 SGHDN, CDR2 FVKESK. The CDR3 loop reads CASSQELAGVTYEQYF. The CDR3, as DNA: TGTGCCAGCAGCCAAGAACTAGCGGGAGTCACCTACGAGCAGTACTTC.

CDR3: CASSSDPYQPQHF. CDR3 nucleotide sequence: TGTGCCAGCAGTTCCGATCCTTATCAGCCCCAGCATTTT. The V and J genes are TRBV28 and TRBJ1-5; D is undetermined. Germline-derived CDR1 and CDR2 are MDHEN and SYDVKM. Trimming took off 4 bases at V and 5 bases at J, with 9 bases between the two ends. CDR3 length: 13 residues.

The chain employs TRBV29-1 and TRBJ2-7, with D maybe TRBD1 (6 bases). Germline V CDR1 and CDR2: SQVTM, ANQGSEA. V lost 4 bases and J 3 bases, leaving 13 bases between the germline ends. The CDR3 is 13 amino acids. CDR3 in amino acids: CSVAPGQYYEQYF. DNA of the CDR3: TGCAGCGTTGCTCCGGGACAATACTACGAGCAGTACTTC.

The chain has TRBV7-2 and TRBJ1-1; TRBD1 aligns across 9 bases. V lost 5 bases and J lost 6; bases outside the gene matches: 7. Per the germline V gene, CDR1 is SGHTA and CDR2 is FQGNSA. The CDR3 is made up of 14 amino acids. The CDR3 reads CASSNRGREAEAFF. The CDR3 DNA reads as TGTGCCAGCAGCAACAGGGGGCGCGAGGCTGAAGCTTTCTTT.

J is TRBJ2-3 and V is TRBV11-2; D is possibly TRBD1 (5 bases). The CDR3 runs 16 residues. Germline values: CDR1 SGHAT, CDR2 FQNNGV. V lost 6 bases, J lost 2 bases, and 18 bases lay in between. The CDR3 sequence: CASRDIGQGYTDTQYF. CDR3 coding DNA: TGTGCCAGCAGGGATATCGGGCAGGGTTACACAGATACGCAGTATTTT. Using reference TRBV11-2 and TRBJ2-3 for the parts outside the CDR3, the full variable domain is EAGVAQSPRYKIIEKRQSVAFWCNPISGHATLYWYQQILGQGPKLLIQFQNNGVVDDSQLPKDRFSAERLKGVDSTLKIQPAKLEDSAVYLCASRDIGQGYTDTQYFGPGTRLTVL.

As DNA, the CDR3 is TGTGCCAGCAGCTTACAAGCAGACAACACCGGGGAGCTGTTTTTT. It specifies CASSLQADNTGELFF. The rearrangement links TRBV7-2 to TRBJ2-2; D gene unclear. There are 15 residues in the CDR3. In germline, CDR1 is SGHTA, CDR2 FQGNSA. Trimming took off 2 bases at V and 2 bases at J, with 9 bases between the two ends.

The chain recombines TRBV5-4 with TRBJ1-1, with D possibly TRBD1 on 6 matching bases. The CDR3 totals 16 residues. Germline V gene sequence: CDR1 SGHNT, CDR2 YYREEE (reference sequence). V gave up 3 bases and J gave up 0 bases, with 15 bases separating them. The CDR3 coding sequence is TGTGCCAGCAGCTCGAAAGGGGGTTTCATGAACACTGAAGCTTTCTTT. Translation gives CASSSKGGFMNTEAFF.

This rearrangement joins TRBV28 to TRBJ2-3; D tentatively fits TRBD1 or TRBD2 (5 bases each). CDR1 and CDR2 (germline): MDHEN, SYDVKM. This CDR3 has 16 amino acids. Trimming removed 7 bases from V and 1 base from J, with 18 bases in between. The CDR3 nucleotides read TGTGCCAGCACGAAGACGGGACGGTACGGCACAGATACGCAGTATTTT. This sequence encodes CASTKTGRYGTDTQYF.

The chain joins TRBV29-1 to TRBJ2-1; TRBD2 matches at 11 bases. V was pared by 8 bases and J by 2 bases, with 11 bases of the junction left unmatched. Germline assignment: CDR1 SQVTM and CDR2 ANQGSEA. The CDR3 sequence is 16 residues long. CDR3 residues: CSTDSGRAHAYNEQFF. CDR3 coding DNA: TGCAGCACAGATAGCGGGAGGGCCCATGCCTACAATGAGCAGTTCTTC.